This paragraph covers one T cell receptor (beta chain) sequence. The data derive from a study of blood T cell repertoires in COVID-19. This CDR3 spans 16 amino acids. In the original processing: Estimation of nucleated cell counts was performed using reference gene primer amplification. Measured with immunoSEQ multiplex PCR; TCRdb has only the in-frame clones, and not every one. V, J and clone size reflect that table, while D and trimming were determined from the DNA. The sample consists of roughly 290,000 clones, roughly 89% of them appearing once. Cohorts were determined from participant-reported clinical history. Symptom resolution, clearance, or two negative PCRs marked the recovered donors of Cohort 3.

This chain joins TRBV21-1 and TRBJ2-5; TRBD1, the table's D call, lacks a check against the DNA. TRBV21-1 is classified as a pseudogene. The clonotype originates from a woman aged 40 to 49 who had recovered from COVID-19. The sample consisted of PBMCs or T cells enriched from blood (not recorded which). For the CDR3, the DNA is TGTGCCAGCAGCAAAGCGCTGGACAGGGTCCAAGAGACCCAGTACTTC. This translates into CASSKALDRVQETQYF.